Following are 21 T cell receptor beta chains from one sample sequenced in a study of T cells in localized non-small cell lung cancer. Only in-frame clones appear in the TCRdb table, and some are missing; sequencing was by immunoSEQ multiplex PCR. The table shows 10,000 to 15,000 clones, with just over 85% occurring only once. The specimen comprised peripheral blood, sampled before any cancer treatment. These receptors came from a male donor at least 60 years old with stage III lung adenocarcinoma.

The J gene is TRBJ2-3, the V gene TRBV7-8, with D hard to call. This CDR3 has 12 amino acids. Germline V gene data show CDR1 as SGHVS and CDR2 as FQNEAQ. V was pared by 5 bases and J by 3 bases, with 6 bases between. The CDR3 nucleotides are TGTGCCAGCAGCCCCGGGACAGATACGCAGTATTTT. Translating gives CASSPGTDTQYF.

This clone was recorded only once. The chain uses TRBV5-6 and TRBJ2-7; D perhaps matches TRBD1 (5 bases). The CDR3 runs 15 residues. V was cut by 1 base and J by 0 bases, with 11 bases left in between. The germline V gene has CDR1 SGHDT and CDR2 YYEEEE. CDR3 region: CASSLWGGSSYEQYF. In nucleotides, the CDR3 is TGTGCCAGCAGCTTGTGGGGCGGAAGCTCCTACGAGCAGTACTTC.

The V and J genes are TRBV29-1 and TRBJ1-2; D remains ambiguous. The CDR3 is 10 residues long. Trimming took off 4 bases at V and 6 bases at J, with 6 bases between the two ends. Germline V gene lookup returns CDR1 SQVTM and CDR2 ANQGSEA. CDR3 coding DNA: TGCAGCGTTGCTCAAAATGGCTACACCTTC. Amino acid sequence: CSVAQNGYTF.

V and J are TRBV21-1 and TRBJ2-2. TRBV21-1 is a listed pseudogene. The CDR3 runs 13 residues. This CDR3 reads CASSDRATGELFF. In DNA form, the CDR3 reads TGTGCCAGCTCAGACCGAGCCACCGGGGAGCTGTTTTTT.

The CDR3 here is CASSPERLSYTDTQYF. DNA of the CDR3: TGCGCCAGCAGCCCCGAGAGGCTGTCCTACACAGATACGCAGTATTTT. V is TRBV4-1 and J is TRBJ2-3; D gene unclear. This CDR3 has 16 amino acids. In germline, CDR1 is MGHRA, CDR2 YSYEKL. Trimming pared 4 bases from V and 2 bases from J, leaving 16 bases between.

This clone was seen a few times. The chain combines TRBV5-4 with TRBJ2-1; the D is unclear. The CDR3 is 11 amino acids. Germline V gene data show CDR1 as SGHNT and CDR2 as YYREEE (reference sequence). Trimming took 7 bases from V and 4 from J, leaving 6 bases between them. CDR3 sequence (DNA): TGTGCCAGCGTAGCTTACAATGAGCAGTTCTTC. Amino acids: CASVAYNEQFF. The full variable domain, completed using reference TRBV5-4 and TRBJ2-1, is ETGVTQSPTHLIKTRGQQVTLRCSSQSGHNTVSWYQQALGQGPQFIFQYYREEENGRGNFPPRFSGLQFPNYSSELNVNALELDDSALYLCASVAYNEQFFGPGTRLTVL.

The chain uses TRBV18 and TRBJ1-5, with 10 bases matching TRBD1. Germline V gene sequence: CDR1 KGHSH, CDR2 LQKENI. This CDR3 is 15 amino acids long. Trimming cost V 4 bases and J 5 bases; bases outside gene matches: 5. CDR3: CASSLIGTGDQPQHF. In DNA, the CDR3 is TGTGCCAGCTCACTAATTGGGACAGGGGATCAGCCCCAGCATTTT.

This chain connects TRBV6-4 to TRBJ2-2; no reliable D call. Germline V gives CDR1 MRHNA, CDR2 SNTAGT. Deletions cut 2 bases from V and 3 bases from J, with 4 bases between. The CDR3 runs to 13 residues. The DNA for the CDR3 is TGTGCCAGCAGTGACAGGGACACCGGGGAGCTGTTTTTT. Protein: CASSDRDTGELFF.

CDR3 protein: CASSPGGRVTDTQYF. The CDR3 DNA follows: TGTGCCAGCAGCCCAGGGGGCAGGGTCACAGATACGCAGTATTTT. This sequence joins TRBV13 and TRBJ2-3; 8 nucleotides match TRBD1. Germline CDR1 and CDR2: PRHDT and FYEKMQ (reference sequence). This CDR3 has 15 amino acids. Trimming removed 5 bases from V and 2 bases from J; junction bases left unmatched: 6. The whole variable domain, filled in from reference TRBV13 and TRBJ2-3, reads AAGVIQSPRHLIKEKRETATLKCYPIPRHDTVYWYQQGPGQDPQFLISFYEKMQSDKGSIPDRFSAQQFSDYHSELNMSSLELGDSALYFCASSPGGRVTDTQYFGPGTRLTVL.

This rearrangement joins TRBV10-3 to TRBJ2-2; D uncertain. CDR3 length: 17 residues. V lost 0 bases, J lost 3 bases, and 14 bases lay in between. Germline V gene lookup returns CDR1 ENHRY and CDR2 SYGVKD. CDR3 DNA: TGTGCCATCAGTGAGTCGCAAGGCCGTCGAGACACCGGGGAGCTGTTTTTT. It is translated as CAISESQGRRDTGELFF.

V and J are TRBV7-2 and TRBJ1-5; tentatively, D is TRBD1 (5 bases). In germline, CDR1 is SGHTA, CDR2 FQGNSA. V lost 2 bases, J lost 6 bases, and 23 bases lay in between. This CDR3 is built from 18 residues. The CDR3 is CASSLSYDWGTGLQPQHF. The CDR3 nucleotides are TGTGCCAGCAGCTTATCTTATGATTGGGGCACGGGGCTTCAGCCCCAGCATTTT.

In its sample, this clone ranks as medium-sized. The rearrangement joins TRBV10-2 to TRBJ2-3, with D possibly TRBD1 on 6 matching bases. This CDR3 contains 15 residues. The germline V gene has CDR1 WSHSY and CDR2 SAAADI. Trimming took off 4 bases at V and 0 bases at J, with 11 bases between the two ends. The CDR3 sequence is CASSAVGASTDTQYF. CDR3 coding DNA: TGCGCCAGCAGTGCTGTGGGGGCAAGCACAGATACGCAGTATTTT.

This clone was recorded only once. The V gene is TRBV10-1, the J gene TRBJ2-1; 8 bases match TRBD1. The V and J ends lost 4 bases and 12 bases, in that order; junction bases with no gene match: 2. The germline gives CDR1 WNHNN, CDR2 SYGVQD (reference sequence). There are 11 residues in the CDR3. The CDR3, as DNA: TGCGCCAGCAGTGGTGGGACAGGGCAGTTCTTC. It codes for CASSGGTGQFF.

V usage is TRBV10-3 and J usage is TRBJ1-1; D ambiguous. The V end was cut by 0 bases, the J end by 1 base, with 6 bases between. Germline-derived CDR1 and CDR2 are ENHRY and SYGVKD. The CDR3 extends over 14 amino acids. CDR3 coding DNA: TGTGCCATCAGTGAGTCAATCCAGAACACTGAAGCTTTCTTT. Its translation: CAISESIQNTEAFF.

The V gene is TRBV5-4, the J gene TRBJ2-7, with a weak D call TRBD1 (5 bases). Trimming removed 2 bases from V and 4 bases from J, with 10 bases in between. Germline-derived CDR1 and CDR2 are SGHNT and YYREEE (reference sequence). The CDR3 sequence is 13 residues long. As DNA, the CDR3 is TGTGCCAGCAGCTTACCACAGGAGTACGAGCAGTACTTC. Protein: CASSLPQEYEQYF.

The V gene is TRBV6-1, the J gene TRBJ2-7, with D maybe TRBD2 (6 bases). CDR3 length: 13 residues. The germline V gene encodes CDR1 MNHNS and CDR2 SASEGT. V was cut by 6 bases and J by 3 bases, with 12 bases left in between. CDR3 nucleotides: TGTGCCAGCAGGGTGGGACTGCTCTACGAGCAGTACTTC. Translating gives CASRVGLLYEQYF.

The chain joins TRBV6-1 to TRBJ1-5; 7 bases line up with TRBD1. CDR1 is MNHNS and CDR2 is SASEGT in the germline V gene. The CDR3 is made up of 14 amino acids. The junction had 1 base not matched to a gene; V was cut back by 3 bases and J by 2 bases. CDR3 nucleotide sequence: TGTGCCAGCAGTGACACAGGGGGCAATCAGCCCCAGCATTTT. Protein sequence: CASSDTGGNQPQHF.

The table lists this clone with a count of one. CDR3 nucleotide sequence: TGTGCCATCAATCTAGCGGGTGGGGCAGATACGCAGTATTTT. Translated, it gives CAINLAGGADTQYF. The chain combines TRBV10-3 with TRBJ2-3, with TRBD2 matching over 8 bases. Germline V gene data show CDR1 as ENHRY and CDR2 as SYGVKD. V shed 7 bases and J 4 bases; nucleotides not matched to a gene: 7. The CDR3 has 14 residues.

The chain couples TRBV30 to TRBJ1-2; TRBD1 matches at 8 bases. CDR1 is GTSNPN, CDR2 SVGIG, per germline (reference sequence). The ends lost 8 bases at V and 9 bases at J; junction bases unmatched: 8. This CDR3 comprises 11 residues. The CDR3 sequence is CAEGDRSSYTF. CDR3 bases: TGTGCCGAAGGGGACAGGAGTAGCTACACCTTC.

V and J are TRBV5-1 and TRBJ1-3; no reliable D call. Trimming stripped 0 bases from V and 4 bases from J, with 14 bases between. The length of the CDR3 is 16 residues. CDR1 is SGHRS and CDR2 is YFSETQ in the germline V gene. CDR3 sequence (DNA): TGCGCCAGCAGCTTGGCCGGAGGACGCTTGGGAAACACCATATATTTT. Translating it yields CASSLAGGRLGNTIYF.

The chain links TRBV21-1 to TRBJ2-3; the table's D call, TRBD1, was not checked against the DNA. TRBV21-1 is described as a pseudogene. This CDR3 comprises 17 residues. The CDR3 DNA is TGTGCCAGCAGCTCCCCTTCCGGGACAGGGGCCACAGATACGCAGTATTTT. This gives the protein CASSSPSGTGATDTQYF.